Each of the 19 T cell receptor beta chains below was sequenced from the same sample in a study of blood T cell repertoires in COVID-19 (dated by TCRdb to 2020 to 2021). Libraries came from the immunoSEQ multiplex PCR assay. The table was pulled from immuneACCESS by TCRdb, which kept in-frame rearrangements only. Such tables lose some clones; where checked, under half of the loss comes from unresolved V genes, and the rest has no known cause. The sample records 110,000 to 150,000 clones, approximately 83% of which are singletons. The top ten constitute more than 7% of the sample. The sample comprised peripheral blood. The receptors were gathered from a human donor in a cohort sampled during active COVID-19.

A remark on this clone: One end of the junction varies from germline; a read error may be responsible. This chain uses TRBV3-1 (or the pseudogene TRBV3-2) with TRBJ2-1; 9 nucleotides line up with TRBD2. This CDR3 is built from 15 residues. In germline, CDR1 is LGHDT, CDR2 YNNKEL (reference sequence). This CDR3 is CASRQAGGSYNEQFF. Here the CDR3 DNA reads TGTGCCAGCAGGCAAGCGGGAGGCTCCTACAATGAGCAGTTCTTC.

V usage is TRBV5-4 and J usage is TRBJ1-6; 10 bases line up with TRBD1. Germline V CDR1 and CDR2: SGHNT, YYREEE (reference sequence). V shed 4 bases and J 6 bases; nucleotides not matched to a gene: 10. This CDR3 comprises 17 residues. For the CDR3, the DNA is TGTGCCAGCAGCCCCTCCCCCGGGACAGGGGCTAATTCACCCCTCCACTTT. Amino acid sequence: CASSPSPGTGANSPLHF.

This chain's CDR3 is CASTPRGGRGSQYNEQFF. DNA for the CDR3: TGTGCCAGTACCCCAAGGGGAGGGCGGGGATCTCAATACAATGAGCAGTTCTTC. The chain uses TRBV19 and TRBJ2-1, with TRBD2 matching over 7 bases. After removal of 7 bases from V and 4 bases from J, the junction contained 19 bases not matched to a gene. This CDR3 has 18 residues. Looked up from germline, CDR1 is LNHDA and CDR2 is SQIVND (reference sequence).

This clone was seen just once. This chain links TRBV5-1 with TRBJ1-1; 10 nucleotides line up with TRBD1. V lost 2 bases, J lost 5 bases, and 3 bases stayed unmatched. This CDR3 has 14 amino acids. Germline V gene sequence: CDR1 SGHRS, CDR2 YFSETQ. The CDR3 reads CASSFRDRGTEAFF. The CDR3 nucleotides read TGCGCCAGCAGCTTCCGGGACAGGGGAACTGAAGCTTTCTTT.

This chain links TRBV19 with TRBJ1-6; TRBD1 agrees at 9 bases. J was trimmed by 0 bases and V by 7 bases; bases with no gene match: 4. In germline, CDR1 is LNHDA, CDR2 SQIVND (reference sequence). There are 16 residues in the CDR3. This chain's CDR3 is CASNDRGGSYNSPLHF. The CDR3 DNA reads TGTGCCAGTAACGACAGGGGGGGCTCCTATAATTCACCCCTCCACTTT.

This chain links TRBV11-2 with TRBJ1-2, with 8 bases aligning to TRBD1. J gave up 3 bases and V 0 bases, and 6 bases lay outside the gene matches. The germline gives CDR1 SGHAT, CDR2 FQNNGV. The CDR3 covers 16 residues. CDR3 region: CASSLDSGTGYYGYTF. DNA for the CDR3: TGTGCCAGCAGCTTAGATTCCGGGACAGGATACTATGGCTACACCTTC.

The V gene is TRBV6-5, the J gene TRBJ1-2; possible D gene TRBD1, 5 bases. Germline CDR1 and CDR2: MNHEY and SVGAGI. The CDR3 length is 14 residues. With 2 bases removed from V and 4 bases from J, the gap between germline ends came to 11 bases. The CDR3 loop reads CASSYTTESYGYTF. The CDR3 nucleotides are TGTGCCAGCAGTTACACGACAGAGAGCTATGGCTACACCTTC.

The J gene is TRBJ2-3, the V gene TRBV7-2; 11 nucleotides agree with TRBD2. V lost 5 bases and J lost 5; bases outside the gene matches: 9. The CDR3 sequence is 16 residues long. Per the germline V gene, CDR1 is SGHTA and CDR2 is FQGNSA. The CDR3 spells CASSRGPGLAEDTQYF. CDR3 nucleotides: TGTGCCAGCAGCCGGGGACCGGGACTAGCGGAAGATACGCAGTATTTT.

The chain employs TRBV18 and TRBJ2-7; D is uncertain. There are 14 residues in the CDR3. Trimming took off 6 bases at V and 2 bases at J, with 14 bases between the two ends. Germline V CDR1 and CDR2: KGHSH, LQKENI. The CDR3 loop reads CASSPTVQTYEQYF. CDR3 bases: TGTGCCAGCTCCCCTACTGTCCAAACCTACGAGCAGTACTTC. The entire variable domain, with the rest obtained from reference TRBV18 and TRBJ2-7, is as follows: NAGVMQNPRHLVRRRGQEARLRCSPMKGHSHVYWYRQLPEEGLKFMVYLQKENIIDESGMPKERFSAEFPKEGPSILRIQQVVRGDSAAYFCASSPTVQTYEQYFGPGTRLTVT.

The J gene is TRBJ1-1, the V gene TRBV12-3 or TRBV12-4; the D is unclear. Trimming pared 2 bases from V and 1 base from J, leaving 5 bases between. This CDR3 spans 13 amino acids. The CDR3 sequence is CASSLLQNTEAFF. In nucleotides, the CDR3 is TGTGCCAGCAGTTTATTACAGAACACTGAAGCTTTCTTT.

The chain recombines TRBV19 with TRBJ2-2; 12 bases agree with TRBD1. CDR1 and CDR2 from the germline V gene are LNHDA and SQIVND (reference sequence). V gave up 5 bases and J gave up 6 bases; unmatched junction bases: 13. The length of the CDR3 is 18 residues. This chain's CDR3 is CASSRTGTGGVGPGELFF. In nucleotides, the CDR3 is TGTGCCAGTAGTCGTACCGGGACAGGGGGCGTGGGTCCCGGGGAGCTGTTTTTT.

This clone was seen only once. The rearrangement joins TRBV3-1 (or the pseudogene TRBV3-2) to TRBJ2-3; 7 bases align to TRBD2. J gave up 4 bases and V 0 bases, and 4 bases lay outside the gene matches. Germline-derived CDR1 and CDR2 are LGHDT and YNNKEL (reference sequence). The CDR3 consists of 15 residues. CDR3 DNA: TGTGCCAGCAGCCAAGATCCCAGCGGGGCAGATACGCAGTATTTT. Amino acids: CASSQDPSGADTQYF.

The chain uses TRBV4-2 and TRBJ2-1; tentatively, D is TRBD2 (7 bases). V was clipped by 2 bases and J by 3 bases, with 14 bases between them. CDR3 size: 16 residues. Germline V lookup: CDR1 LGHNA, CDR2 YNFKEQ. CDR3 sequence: CASSQPTGGGYNEQFF. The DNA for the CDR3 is TGTGCCAGCAGCCAACCCACGGGGGGCGGCTACAATGAGCAGTTCTTC.

Here the CDR3 DNA reads TGTGCCAGCTCACCCGGACACTCCAGCTCCTACGAGCAGTACTTC. The encoded protein is CASSPGHSSSYEQYF. V usage is TRBV18 and J usage is TRBJ2-7, with a tentative D call TRBD1 (5 bases). V was trimmed by 3 bases and J by 0 bases, leaving 12 bases between them. The CDR3 is made up of 15 amino acids. Looked up from germline, CDR1 is KGHSH and CDR2 is LQKENI.

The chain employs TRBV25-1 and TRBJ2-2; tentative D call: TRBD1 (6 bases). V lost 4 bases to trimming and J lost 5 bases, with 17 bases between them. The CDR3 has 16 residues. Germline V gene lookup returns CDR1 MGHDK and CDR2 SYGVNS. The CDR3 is CASSARPDRKTGELFF. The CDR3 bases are TGTGCCAGCAGTGCCCGGCCGGACAGAAAAACCGGGGAGCTGTTTTTT.

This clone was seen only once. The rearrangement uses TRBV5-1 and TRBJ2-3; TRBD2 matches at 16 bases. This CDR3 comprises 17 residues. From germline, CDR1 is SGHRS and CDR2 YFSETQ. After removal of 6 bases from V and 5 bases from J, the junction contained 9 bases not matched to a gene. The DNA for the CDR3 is TGCGCCAGCACCGACACGGGACTAGCGGGGGGGAAAGATACGCAGTATTTT. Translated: CASTDTGLAGGKDTQYF.

CDR3 DNA: TGTGCCAGCAGCGATGTAGCGGGGGGCCTAGGTGAGCAGTTCTTC. Translating gives CASSDVAGGLGEQFF. The chain couples TRBV11-2 to TRBJ2-1, with 10 bases that match TRBD2. With 5 bases clipped from V and 9 bases from J, the junction kept 10 bases outside the gene matches. The CDR3 is 15 amino acids. The germline V gene has CDR1 SGHAT and CDR2 FQNNGV.

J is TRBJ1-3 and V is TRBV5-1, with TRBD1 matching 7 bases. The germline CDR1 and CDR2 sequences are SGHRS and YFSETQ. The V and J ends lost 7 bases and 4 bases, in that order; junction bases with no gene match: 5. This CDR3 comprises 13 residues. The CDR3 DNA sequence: TGCGCCAGCGGAATGGGACAGGGAAACACCATATATTTT. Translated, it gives CASGMGQGNTIYF.

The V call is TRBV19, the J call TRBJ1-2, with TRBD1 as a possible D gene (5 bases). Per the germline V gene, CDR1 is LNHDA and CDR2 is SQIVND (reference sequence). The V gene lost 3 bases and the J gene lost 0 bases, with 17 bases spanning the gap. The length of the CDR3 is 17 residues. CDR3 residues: CASSIATTGGANYGYTF. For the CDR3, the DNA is TGTGCCAGTAGTATTGCGACCACCGGAGGGGCTAACTATGGCTACACCTTC.